The TCR beta chain under discussion was sequenced for a study of blood T cell repertoires in COVID-19. Study background: Some COVID-19 samples were acute and others convalescent; all came from the United States, Italy and Spain. The analysed material was cDNA or gDNA that came from T cells, B-cell-depleted T cells, or PBMCs.

The assay was immunoSEQ multiplex PCR, and TCRdb's table has in-frame clones only and misses some. Among fewer than 100,000 clones listed, 75% to 85% were seen once. The sequencing input was peripheral blood. This TCR came from a woman in her 50s with acute or convalescent COVID-19.

The CDR3 DNA follows: TGTGCCAGCAGCTTGCGAGGGTCGGGAAAACTGTTTTTT. Translated: CASSLRGSGKLFF. The chain employs TRBV5-4 and TRBJ1-4; D unresolved. V lost 1 base to trimming and J lost 10 bases, with 11 bases between them. Looked up from germline, CDR1 is SGHNT and CDR2 is YYREEE (reference sequence). CDR3 size: 13 residues.